Listed here are 5 T cell receptor beta chains from one sample, sequenced in a study of blood T cell repertoires in COVID-19. TCRdb's copy holds only in-frame clones and misses some; the assay was immunoSEQ multiplex PCR. This table holds more than 300,000 clones, approximately 88% found once. The material sequenced was peripheral blood. These receptors originate from a woman in her twenties or thirties with COVID-19, enrolled during active disease.

This clone was observed a single time. This chain connects TRBV11-3 to TRBJ1-3, with TRBD1 as a possible D gene (6 bases). From germline, CDR1 is SGHNT and CDR2 YENEEA. This CDR3 region has 14 residues. With 5 bases removed from V and 2 bases from J, the gap between germline ends came to 10 bases. CDR3 bases: TGTGCCAGCAGCGATCACAGGGCTGGAAACACCATATATTTT. Translated, it gives CASSDHRAGNTIYF.

The chain joins TRBV6-6 to TRBJ1-2; D possibly corresponds to TRBD1 (5 bases). The CDR3 covers 13 residues. Germline V gene lookup returns CDR1 MNHNY and CDR2 SVGAGI (reference sequence). V lost 7 bases and J 4 bases, leaving 13 bases between the germline ends. CDR3 protein: CASKDSRAYGYTF. The DNA of the CDR3 is TGTGCCAGCAAAGATTCCAGGGCCTATGGCTACACCTTC.

V and J are TRBV4-3 and TRBJ2-7; D is undetermined. Germline V lookup: CDR1 LGHNA, CDR2 YSLEER. The CDR3 is made up of 14 amino acids. V lost 2 bases, J lost 2 bases, and 10 bases lay in between. Here the CDR3 reads CASSQFGGPYEQYF. The DNA for the CDR3 is TGCGCCAGCAGCCAATTTGGCGGTCCCTACGAGCAGTACTTC.

V and J are TRBV7-6 and TRBJ2-1; 8 bases fit TRBD1. The V segment lost 1 base and the J segment 6 bases; nucleotides outside the gene matches: 2. This CDR3 is 14 amino acids long. Per the germline V gene, CDR1 is SGHVS and CDR2 is FNYEAQ. The CDR3: CASSLGTGFNEQFF. Here the CDR3 DNA reads TGTGCCAGCAGCTTAGGGACAGGGTTCAATGAGCAGTTCTTC. Using reference TRBV7-6 and TRBJ2-1 for the parts outside the CDR3, the full variable domain is GAGVSQSPRYKVTKRGQDVALRCDPISGHVSLYWYRQALGQGPEFLTYFNYEAQQDKSGLPNDRFSAERPEGSISTLTIQRTEQRDSAMYRCASSLGTGFNEQFFGPGTRLTVL.

V usage is TRBV7-9 and J usage is TRBJ2-3; D call uncertain. CDR3 length: 13 amino acids. V was cut by 6 bases and J by 6 bases, with 13 bases left in between. CDR1 and CDR2 (germline): SEHNR, FQNEAQ (reference sequence). In nucleotides, the CDR3 is TGTGCCAGCAGTCTCCGATTCGGGGATACGCAGTATTTT. Translating gives CASSLRFGDTQYF.